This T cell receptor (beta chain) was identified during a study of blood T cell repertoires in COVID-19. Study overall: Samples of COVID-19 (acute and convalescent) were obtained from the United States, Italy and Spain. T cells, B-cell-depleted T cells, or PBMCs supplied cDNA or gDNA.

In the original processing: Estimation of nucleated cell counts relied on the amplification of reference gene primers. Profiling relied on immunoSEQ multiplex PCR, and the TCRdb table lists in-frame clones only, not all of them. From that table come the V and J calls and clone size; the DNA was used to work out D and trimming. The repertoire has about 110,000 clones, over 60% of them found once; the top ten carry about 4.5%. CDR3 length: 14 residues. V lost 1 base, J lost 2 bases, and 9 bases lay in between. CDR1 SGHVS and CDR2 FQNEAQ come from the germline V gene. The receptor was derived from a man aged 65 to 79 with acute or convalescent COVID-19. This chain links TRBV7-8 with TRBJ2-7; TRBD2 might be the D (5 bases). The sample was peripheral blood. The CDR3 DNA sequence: TGTGCCAGCAGCTTAGTTTGGCGGGCCTACGAGCAGTACTTC. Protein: CASSLVWRAYEQYF. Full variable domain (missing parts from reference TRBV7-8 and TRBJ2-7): GAGVSQSPRYKVAKRGQDVALRCDPISGHVSLFWYQQALGQGPEFLTYFQNEAQLDKSGLPSDRFFAERPEGSVSTLKIQRTQQEDSAVYLCASSLVWRAYEQYFGPGTRLTVT.